One sample yielded the 10 T cell receptor beta chains listed below, sequenced in a study of shared clonotypes between healthy human individuals. Some clones are missing from TCRdb's copy, which holds only in-frame ones; the method was immunoSEQ multiplex PCR. This table holds more than 400,000 clones, about 95% found once. The sequenced material came from naive CD4+ T cells sorted from blood. This sample's subset: CD45RA+ positively selected. The receptors shown here come from a woman in her thirties in good health.

CDR3 region: CASSLLLGQNGNTIYF. CDR3 coding DNA: TGTGCCAGCAGCTTACTCCTCGGACAGAATGGAAACACCATATATTTT. This sequence joins TRBV11-2 and TRBJ1-3; D might be TRBD1 (6 bases). Trimming took 2 bases from V and 3 from J, leaving 14 bases between them. The CDR3 runs 16 residues. CDR1 SGHAT and CDR2 FQNNGV come from the germline V gene.

This clone appeared once. This chain connects TRBV7-9 to TRBJ2-7; 8 nucleotides align to TRBD2. The CDR3 has 15 residues. V was clipped by 1 base and J by 4 bases; unmatched bases: 6. CDR1 and CDR2 (germline): SEHNR, FQNEAQ (reference sequence). The CDR3 region is CASSLEIREGYEQYF. The DNA for the CDR3 is TGTGCCAGCAGCTTAGAGATCCGGGAGGGGTACGAGCAGTACTTC.

This chain joins TRBV28 and TRBJ1-5; 8 bases map to TRBD1. The CDR3 loop spans 17 amino acids. The germline CDR1 and CDR2 sequences are MDHEN and SYDVKM. The ends lost 3 bases at V and 0 bases at J; junction bases unmatched: 7. In DNA, the CDR3 is TGTGCCAGCAGTTTTGGGACAGGCCTTTATAGCAATCAGCCCCAGCATTTT. It encodes CASSFGTGLYSNQPQHF.

V is TRBV2 and J is TRBJ2-7, with 9 bases matching TRBD1. The CDR3 has 14 residues. Germline CDR1 SNHLY, CDR2 FYNNEI. V gave up 4 bases and J gave up 3 bases; unmatched junction bases: 4. The CDR3 spells CASSGDRVSYEQYF. DNA of the CDR3: TGTGCCAGCAGTGGGGACAGGGTAAGCTACGAGCAGTACTTC.

The V call is TRBV19, the J call TRBJ2-7; 10 nucleotides match TRBD2. This CDR3 region has 17 residues. CDR1 is LNHDA and CDR2 is SQIVND in the germline V gene (reference sequence). The junction had 14 bases not matched to a gene; V was cut back by 5 bases and J by 4 bases. CDR3 bases: TGTGCCAGTAGTCCCTCCCCGCTAGCGGGAGTAAGATACGAGCAGTACTTC. This sequence encodes CASSPSPLAGVRYEQYF.

The chain joins TRBV5-1 to TRBJ2-3; the D gene is possibly TRBD1 (5 bases). Germline V CDR1 and CDR2: SGHRS, YFSETQ. CDR3 length equals 12 residues. Trimming pared 7 bases from V and 4 bases from J, leaving 10 bases between. The CDR3 coding sequence is TGCGCCAGCGCAAGGGGTGCAGATACGCAGTATTTT. This codes for CASARGADTQYF.

The rearrangement uses TRBV28 and TRBJ1-6; D might be TRBD1 (6 bases). Germline-derived CDR1 and CDR2 are MDHEN and SYDVKM. Between the trimmed V and J ends, which lost 7 bases and 9 bases, there was a span of 16 bases. The CDR3 totals 14 residues. The CDR3 region is CASTPDRRISPLHF. The CDR3 DNA reads TGTGCCAGCACCCCGGACAGAAGGATTTCACCCCTCCACTTT.

The rearrangement uses TRBV28 and TRBJ1-1; D might be TRBD1 (5 bases). The CDR3 has 13 amino acids. Germline V lookup: CDR1 MDHEN, CDR2 SYDVKM. Trimming shortened V by 7 bases and J by 1 base, and 10 bases separated the two germline ends. The CDR3 coding sequence is TGTGCCAGCACTTCGGGGACGAACACTGAAGCTTTCTTT. Translating it yields CASTSGTNTEAFF.

In nucleotides, the CDR3 is TGTGCCAGCAGCGAGCGTCGGGGGCCAAGGAATGAGCAGTTCTTC. It specifies CASSERRGPRNEQFF. The chain joins TRBV9 to TRBJ2-1; perhaps D is TRBD1 or TRBD2 (6 bases each). V lost 3 bases and J 7 bases, leaving 17 bases between the germline ends. Germline V lookup: CDR1 SGDLS, CDR2 YYNGEE. The CDR3 totals 15 residues.

This clone was counted a single time. The CDR3 sequence is CASRRDRIISGANVLTF. In DNA form, the CDR3 reads TGTGCCAGCAGAAGAGACAGGATAATCTCTGGGGCCAACGTCCTGACTTTC. This chain joins TRBV2 and TRBJ2-6; the D gene is possibly TRBD1 (6 bases). Looked up from germline, CDR1 is SNHLY and CDR2 is FYNNEI. CDR3 length equals 17 residues. The V and J ends lost 6 bases and 0 bases respectively, with 15 bases between them.